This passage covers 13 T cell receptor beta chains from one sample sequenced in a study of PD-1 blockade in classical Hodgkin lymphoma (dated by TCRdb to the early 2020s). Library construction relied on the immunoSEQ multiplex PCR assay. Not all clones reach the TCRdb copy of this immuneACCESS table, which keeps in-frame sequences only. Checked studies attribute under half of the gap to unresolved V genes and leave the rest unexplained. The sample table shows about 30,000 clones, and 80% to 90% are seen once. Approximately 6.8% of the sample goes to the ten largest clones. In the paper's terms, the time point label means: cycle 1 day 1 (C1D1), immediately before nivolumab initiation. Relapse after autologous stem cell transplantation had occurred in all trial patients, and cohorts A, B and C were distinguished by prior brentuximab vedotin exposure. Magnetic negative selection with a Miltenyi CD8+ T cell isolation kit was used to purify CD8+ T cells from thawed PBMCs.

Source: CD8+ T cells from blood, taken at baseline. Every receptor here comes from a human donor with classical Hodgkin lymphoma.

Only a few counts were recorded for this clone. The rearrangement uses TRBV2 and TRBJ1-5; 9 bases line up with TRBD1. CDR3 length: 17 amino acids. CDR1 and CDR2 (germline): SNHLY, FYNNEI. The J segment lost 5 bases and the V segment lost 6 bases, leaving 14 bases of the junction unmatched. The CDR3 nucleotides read TGTGCCAGCAGCGCGGACAGGGGATGGGGCAGGGATCAGCCCCAGCATTTT. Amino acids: CASSADRGWGRDQPQHF.

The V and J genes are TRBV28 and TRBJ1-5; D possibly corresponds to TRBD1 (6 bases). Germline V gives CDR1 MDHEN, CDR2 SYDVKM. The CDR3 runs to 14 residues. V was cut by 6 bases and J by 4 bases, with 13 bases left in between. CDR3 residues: CASSVGQNNQPQHF. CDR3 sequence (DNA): TGTGCCAGCAGCGTCGGACAGAATAATCAGCCCCAGCATTTT.

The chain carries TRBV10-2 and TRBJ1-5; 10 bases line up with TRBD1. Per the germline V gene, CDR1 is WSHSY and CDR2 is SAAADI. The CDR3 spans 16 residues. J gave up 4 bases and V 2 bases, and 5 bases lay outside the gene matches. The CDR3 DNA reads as TGCGCCAGCAGTGAGGGACAGGGGGTCAGGAATCAGCCCCAGCATTTT. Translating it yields CASSEGQGVRNQPQHF.

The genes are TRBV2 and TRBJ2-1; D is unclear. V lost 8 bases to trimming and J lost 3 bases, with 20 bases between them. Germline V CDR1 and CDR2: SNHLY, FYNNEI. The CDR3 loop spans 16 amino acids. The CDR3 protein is CASADAAFGYYNEQFF. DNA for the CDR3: TGTGCCAGCGCCGACGCCGCATTTGGTTACTACAATGAGCAGTTCTTC.

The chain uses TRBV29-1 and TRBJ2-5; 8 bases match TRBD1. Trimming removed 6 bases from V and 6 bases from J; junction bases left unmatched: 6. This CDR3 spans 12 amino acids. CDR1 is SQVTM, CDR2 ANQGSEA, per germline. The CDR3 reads CSVPDRDQTQYF. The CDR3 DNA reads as TGCAGCGTCCCGGACAGGGACCAGACCCAGTACTTC.

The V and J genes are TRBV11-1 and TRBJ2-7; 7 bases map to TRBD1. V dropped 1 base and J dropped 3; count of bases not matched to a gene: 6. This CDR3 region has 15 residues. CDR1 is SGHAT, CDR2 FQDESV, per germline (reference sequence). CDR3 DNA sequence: TGTGCCAGCAGCTTAGTTCGCGCAGGGGGCTACGAGCAGTACTTC. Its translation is CASSLVRAGGYEQYF.

The CDR3 protein is CASSLLLSNGRDPYEQYF. In DNA form, the CDR3 reads TGTGCCAGCAGTTTATTACTTTCTAACGGGAGGGATCCCTACGAGCAGTACTTC. This chain uses TRBV27 with TRBJ2-7, with 8 bases matching TRBD2. The CDR3 has 18 residues. Germline CDR1 reads MNHEY; CDR2 reads SMNVEV (reference sequence). V was clipped by 1 base and J by 2 bases; unmatched bases: 13.

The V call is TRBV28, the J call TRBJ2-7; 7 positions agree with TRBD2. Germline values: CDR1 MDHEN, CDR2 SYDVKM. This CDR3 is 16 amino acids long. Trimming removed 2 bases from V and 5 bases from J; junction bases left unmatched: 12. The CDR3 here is CASSLGLADSGHEQYF. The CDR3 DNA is TGTGCCAGCAGTTTAGGCCTAGCGGATTCGGGCCACGAGCAGTACTTC.

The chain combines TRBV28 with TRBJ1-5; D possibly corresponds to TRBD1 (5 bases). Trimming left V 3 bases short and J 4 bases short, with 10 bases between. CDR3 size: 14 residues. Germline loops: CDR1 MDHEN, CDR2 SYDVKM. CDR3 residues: CASSFIGGNQPQHF. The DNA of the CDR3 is TGTGCCAGCAGTTTCATCGGGGGGAATCAGCCCCAGCATTTT.

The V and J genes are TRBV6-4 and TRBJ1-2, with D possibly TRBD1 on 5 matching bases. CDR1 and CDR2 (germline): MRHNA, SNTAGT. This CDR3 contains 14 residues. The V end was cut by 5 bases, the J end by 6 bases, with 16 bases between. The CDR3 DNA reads TGTGCCAGCAGTCTCGGCGGCAGGGCAGATGGCTACACCTTC. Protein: CASSLGGRADGYTF.

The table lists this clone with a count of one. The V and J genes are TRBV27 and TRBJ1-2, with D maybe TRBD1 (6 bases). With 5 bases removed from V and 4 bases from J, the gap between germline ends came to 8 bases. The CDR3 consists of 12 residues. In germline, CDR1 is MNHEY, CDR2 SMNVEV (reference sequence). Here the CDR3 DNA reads TGTGCCAGCAGTCCGACAGGCTATGGCTACACCTTC. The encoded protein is CASSPTGYGYTF.

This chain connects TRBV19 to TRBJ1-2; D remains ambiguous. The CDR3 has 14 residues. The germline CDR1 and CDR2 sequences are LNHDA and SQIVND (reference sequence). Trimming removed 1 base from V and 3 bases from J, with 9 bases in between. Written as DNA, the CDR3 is TGTGCCAGTAGTATAGTGGAGGGTGACTATGGCTACACCTTC. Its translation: CASSIVEGDYGYTF.

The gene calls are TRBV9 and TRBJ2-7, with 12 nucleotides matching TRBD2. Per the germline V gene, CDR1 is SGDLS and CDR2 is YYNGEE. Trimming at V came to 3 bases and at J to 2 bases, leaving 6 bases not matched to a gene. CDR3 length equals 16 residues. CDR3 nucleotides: TGTGCCAGCAGCGCGCCCCTAGCGGGAGGGCCCTACGAGCAGTACTTC. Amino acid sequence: CASSAPLAGGPYEQYF.